The source of this T cell receptor beta chain is a study of OX40 agonist ivuxolimab in advanced cancers. As for the study in general: Patients enrolled in dose escalation were diagnosed with hepatocellular carcinoma, melanoma, renal cell or head and neck cancer.

The CDR3 spans 15 residues. Per germline, CDR1 GTSNPN and CDR2 SVGIG (reference sequence). Deletions cut 3 bases from V and 0 bases from J, with 13 bases between. Here immunoSEQ multiplex PCR was the method, and the copy in TCRdb shows in-frame clones only, minus some. Counted here are about 34,000 clones, around nine tenths occurring once; the ten biggest clones make up around 4.2%. This TCR came from an adult with an advanced solid tumor such as melanoma, head and neck, liver or kidney cancer. This specimen consisted of CD4+ or CD8+ T cells sorted from blood, obtained in a trial of the OX40 agonist ivuxolimab. This chain joins TRBV30 and TRBJ2-3; D is possibly TRBD1 (7 bases). This chain's CDR3 is CAWSLRGVSTDTQYF. The CDR3 DNA is TGTGCCTGGAGCCTCAGGGGGGTTAGCACAGATACGCAGTATTTT.